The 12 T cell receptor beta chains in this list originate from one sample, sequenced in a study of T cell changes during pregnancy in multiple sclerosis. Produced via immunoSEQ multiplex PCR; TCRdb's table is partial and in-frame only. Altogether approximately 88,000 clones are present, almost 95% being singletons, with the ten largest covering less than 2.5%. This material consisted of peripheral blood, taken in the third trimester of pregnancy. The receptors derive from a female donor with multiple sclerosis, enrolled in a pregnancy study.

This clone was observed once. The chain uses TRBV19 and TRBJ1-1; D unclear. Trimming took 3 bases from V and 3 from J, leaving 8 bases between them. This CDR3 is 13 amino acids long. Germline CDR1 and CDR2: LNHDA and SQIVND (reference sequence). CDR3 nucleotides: TGTGCCAGTAGTATCGATGAGGACACTGAAGCTTTCTTT. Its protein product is CASSIDEDTEAFF.

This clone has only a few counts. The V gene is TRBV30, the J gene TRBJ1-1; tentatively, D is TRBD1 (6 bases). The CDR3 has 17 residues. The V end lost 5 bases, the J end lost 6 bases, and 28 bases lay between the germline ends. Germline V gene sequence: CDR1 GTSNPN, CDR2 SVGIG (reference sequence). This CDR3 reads CAWVAVQGLPDGSEAFF. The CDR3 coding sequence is TGTGCCTGGGTCGCGGTACAGGGCCTTCCTGACGGTTCTGAAGCTTTCTTT.

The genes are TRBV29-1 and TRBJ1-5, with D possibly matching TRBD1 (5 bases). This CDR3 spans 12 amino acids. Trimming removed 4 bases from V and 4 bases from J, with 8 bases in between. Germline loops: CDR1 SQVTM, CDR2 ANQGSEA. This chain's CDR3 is CSVGGGNQPQHF. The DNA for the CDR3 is TGCAGCGTTGGGGGGGGGAATCAGCCCCAGCATTTT.

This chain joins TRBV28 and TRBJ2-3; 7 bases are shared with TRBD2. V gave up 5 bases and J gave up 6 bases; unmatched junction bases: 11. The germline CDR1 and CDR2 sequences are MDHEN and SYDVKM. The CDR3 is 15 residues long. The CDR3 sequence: CASSRDYLTTDTQYF. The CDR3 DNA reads TGTGCCAGCAGTAGGGACTACCTAACGACGGATACGCAGTATTTT.

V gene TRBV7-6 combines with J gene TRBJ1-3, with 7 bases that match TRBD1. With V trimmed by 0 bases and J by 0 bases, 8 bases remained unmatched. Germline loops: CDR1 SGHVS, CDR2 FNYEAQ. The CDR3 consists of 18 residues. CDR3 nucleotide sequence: TGTGCCAGCAGCTTAGCTCAGGGGGACACGTCCTCTGGAAACACCATATATTTT. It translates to CASSLAQGDTSSGNTIYF.

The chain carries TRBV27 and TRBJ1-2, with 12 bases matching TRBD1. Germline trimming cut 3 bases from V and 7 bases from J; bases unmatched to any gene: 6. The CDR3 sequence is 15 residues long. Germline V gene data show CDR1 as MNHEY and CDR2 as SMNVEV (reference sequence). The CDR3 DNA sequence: TGTGCCAGCAGTTTTGGGACAGGGGGCTGGCGTGGCTACACCTTC. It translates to CASSFGTGGWRGYTF.

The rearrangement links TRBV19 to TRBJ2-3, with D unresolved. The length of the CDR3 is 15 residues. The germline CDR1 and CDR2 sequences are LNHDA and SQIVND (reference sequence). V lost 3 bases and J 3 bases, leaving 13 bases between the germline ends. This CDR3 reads CASSIVTENTDTQYF. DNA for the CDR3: TGTGCCAGTAGTATTGTCACAGAAAATACAGATACGCAGTATTTT.

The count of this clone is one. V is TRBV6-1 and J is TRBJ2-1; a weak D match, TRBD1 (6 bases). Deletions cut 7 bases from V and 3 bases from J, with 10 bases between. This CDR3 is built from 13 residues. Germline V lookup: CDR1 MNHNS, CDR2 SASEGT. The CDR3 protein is CASTGQIYNEQFF. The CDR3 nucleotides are TGTGCCAGCACAGGACAGATCTACAATGAGCAGTTCTTC.

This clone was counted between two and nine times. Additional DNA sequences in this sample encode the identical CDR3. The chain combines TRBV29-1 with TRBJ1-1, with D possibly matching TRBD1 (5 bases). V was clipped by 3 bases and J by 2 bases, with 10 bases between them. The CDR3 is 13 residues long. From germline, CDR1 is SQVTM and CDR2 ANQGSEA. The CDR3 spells CSVEPQGNTEAFF. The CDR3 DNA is TGCAGCGTTGAGCCCCAGGGTAACACTGAAGCTTTCTTT.

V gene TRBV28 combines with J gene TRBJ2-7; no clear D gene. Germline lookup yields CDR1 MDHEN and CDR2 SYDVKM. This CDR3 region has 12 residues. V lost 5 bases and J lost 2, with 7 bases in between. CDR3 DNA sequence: TGTGCCAGCAGTCTTCCCGCCTACGAGCAGTACTTC. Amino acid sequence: CASSLPAYEQYF. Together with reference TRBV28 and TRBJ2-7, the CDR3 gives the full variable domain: DVKVTQSSRYLVKRTGEKVFLECVQDMDHENMFWYRQDPGLGLRLIYFSYDVKMKEKGDIPEGYSVSREKKERFSLILESASTNQTSMYLCASSLPAYEQYFGPGTRLTVT.

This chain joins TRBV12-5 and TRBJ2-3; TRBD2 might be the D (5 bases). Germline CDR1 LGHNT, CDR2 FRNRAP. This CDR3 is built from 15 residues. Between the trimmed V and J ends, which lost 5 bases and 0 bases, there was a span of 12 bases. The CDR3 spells CASGPGTESTDTQYF. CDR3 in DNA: TGTGCTAGTGGTCCGGGAACCGAAAGCACAGATACGCAGTATTTT. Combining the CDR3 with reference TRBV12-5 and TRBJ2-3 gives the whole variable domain DARVTQTPRHKVTEMGQEVTMRCQPILGHNTVFWYRQTMMQGLELLAYFRNRAPLDDSGMPKDRFSAEMPDATLATLKIQPSEPRDSAVYFCASGPGTESTDTQYFGPGTRLTVL.

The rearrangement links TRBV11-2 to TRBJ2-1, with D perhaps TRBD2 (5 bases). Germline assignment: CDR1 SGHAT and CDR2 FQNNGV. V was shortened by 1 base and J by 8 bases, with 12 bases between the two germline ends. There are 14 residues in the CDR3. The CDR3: CASSLVPLRDEQFF. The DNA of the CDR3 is TGTGCCAGCAGCTTAGTTCCCCTGAGGGATGAGCAGTTCTTC.